The 23 T cell receptor beta chains below come from one sample, sequenced in a study of PD-1 blockade in classical Hodgkin lymphoma. As for time point: newly diagnosed, previously untreated cHL patient sample. Clones were read by immunoSEQ multiplex PCR, and TCRdb kept only the in-frame ones, dropping some. The sample lists fewer than 35,000 clones, roughly 90% occurring once. The sequencing sample was made of peripheral blood mononuclear cells (PBMCs). These receptors all stem from a human donor with classical Hodgkin lymphoma.

This clone was seen just once. This chain connects TRBV6-1 to TRBJ1-1, with D hard to call. Germline V gene lookup returns CDR1 MNHNS and CDR2 SASEGT. Trimming shortened V by 4 bases and J by 0 bases, and 6 bases separated the two germline ends. This CDR3 contains 13 residues. In DNA, the CDR3 is TGTGCCAGCAGTGCCACGTTGAACACTGAAGCTTTCTTT. This sequence encodes CASSATLNTEAFF.

The V call is TRBV28, the J call TRBJ2-7; D unresolved. V was pared by 10 bases and J by 3 bases, with 16 bases between. Germline values: CDR1 MDHEN, CDR2 SYDVKM. This CDR3 region has 13 residues. This CDR3 reads CATWAPTLYEQYF. The CDR3 region has the DNA TGTGCCACGTGGGCCCCGACCCTCTACGAGCAGTACTTC.

The rearrangement uses TRBV29-1 and TRBJ2-7; the D gene is possibly TRBD1 (6 bases). Germline lookup yields CDR1 SQVTM and CDR2 ANQGSEA. V lost 7 bases and J lost 7, with 17 bases in between. CDR3 length: 12 amino acids. This CDR3 reads CSARQALGEQYF. As DNA, the CDR3 is TGCAGCGCCAGACAGGCCCTGGGGGAGCAGTACTTC.

This chain joins TRBV10-3 and TRBJ1-1, with D possibly TRBD1 on 5 matching bases. With 6 bases removed from V and 4 bases from J, the gap between germline ends came to 12 bases. The CDR3 covers 13 residues. Germline V gene lookup returns CDR1 ENHRY and CDR2 SYGVKD. The DNA for the CDR3 is TGTGCCATCAGCAATAGGGGTGGCACTGAAGCTTTCTTT. It is translated as CAISNRGGTEAFF.

This rearrangement joins TRBV28 to TRBJ2-2; 11 bases fit TRBD2. Unmatched junction bases numbered 5, after V lost 5 bases and J lost 6 bases. The CDR3 spans 15 residues. The germline gives CDR1 MDHEN, CDR2 SYDVKM. CDR3 bases: TGTGCCAGCAGTGATAGCGGGAGGGGGTCCGGGGAGCTGTTTTTT. Protein: CASSDSGRGSGELFF.

V gene TRBV7-2 combines with J gene TRBJ2-1; 11 nucleotides align to TRBD2. Germline CDR1 and CDR2: SGHTA and FQGNSA. With V trimmed by 4 bases and J by 3 bases, 14 bases remained unmatched. This CDR3 has 19 residues. The CDR3, as DNA: TGTGCCAGCAGCTACCTCACACAAACCGGGACTAGCGGCTACAATGAGCAGTTCTTC. It is translated as CASSYLTQTGTSGYNEQFF. Full variable domain (rest looked up from reference TRBV7-2 and TRBJ2-1): GAGVSQSPSNKVTEKGKDVELRCDPISGHTALYWYRQSLGQGLEFLIYFQGNSAPDKSGLPSDRFSAERTGGSVSTLTIQRTQQEDSAVYLCASSYLTQTGTSGYNEQFFGPGTRLTVL.

Turning to this clone: In the same sample, other DNA sequences code for this CDR3. The V call is TRBV7-2, the J call TRBJ2-5; D unresolved. V gave up 2 bases and J gave up 5 bases, with 9 bases separating them. This CDR3 region has 13 residues. In germline, CDR1 is SGHTA, CDR2 FQGNSA. CDR3 protein: CASSLTVRETQYF. CDR3 in DNA: TGTGCCAGCAGCTTAACGGTGCGGGAGACCCAGTACTTC. The full variable domain, rest sourced from reference TRBV7-2 and TRBJ2-5, is GAGVSQSPSNKVTEKGKDVELRCDPISGHTALYWYRQSLGQGLEFLIYFQGNSAPDKSGLPSDRFSAERTGGSVSTLTIQRTQQEDSAVYLCASSLTVRETQYFGPGTRLLVL.

The gene calls are TRBV4-3 and TRBJ1-4, with D unclear. The CDR3 has 15 residues. The V gene's germline CDR1 is LGHNA and CDR2 YSLEER. V dropped 1 base and J dropped 3 bases, with 9 bases sitting between them. The CDR3 is CASSQAVQSNEKLFF. The CDR3 coding sequence is TGCGCCAGCAGCCAAGCTGTACAGTCTAATGAAAAACTGTTTTTT.

The V and J genes are TRBV5-8 and TRBJ1-1; tentative D call: TRBD1 (6 bases). V was shortened by 0 bases and J by 4 bases, with 10 bases between the two germline ends. In germline, CDR1 is SGHTS, CDR2 YDEGEE. CDR3 length: 14 residues. The CDR3: CASSLVAGATEAFF. The CDR3 coding sequence is TGTGCCAGCAGCTTGGTGGCAGGGGCCACTGAAGCTTTCTTT.

The CDR3 is CASSFGQGASDTQYF. In DNA, the CDR3 is TGTGCCAGCAGTTTCGGGCAGGGGGCATCAGATACGCAGTATTTT. V usage is TRBV27 and J usage is TRBJ2-3; 8 positions match TRBD1. The ends lost 3 bases at V and 4 bases at J; junction bases unmatched: 6. The germline CDR1 and CDR2 sequences are MNHEY and SMNVEV (reference sequence). The CDR3 sequence is 15 residues long.

V is TRBV29-1 and J is TRBJ2-2, with 11 bases identical to TRBD2. Germline V gene data show CDR1 as SQVTM and CDR2 as ANQGSEA. J gave up 0 bases and V 2 bases, and 8 bases lay outside the gene matches. This CDR3 has 18 amino acids. The CDR3 DNA follows: TGCAGCGTTGAATGTAGCGGGAGGGCCGAGGCGAACACCGGGGAGCTGTTTTTT. Amino acid sequence: CSVECSGRAEANTGELFF.

This clone was seen a single time. The rearrangement uses TRBV5-1 and TRBJ2-3; 14 bases agree with TRBD2. The germline gives CDR1 SGHRS, CDR2 YFSETQ. With V trimmed by 4 bases and J by 2 bases, 3 bases remained unmatched. The CDR3 length is 16 residues. The CDR3 sequence: CASSPGLAGVTDTQYF. In nucleotides, the CDR3 is TGCGCCAGCAGCCCGGGACTAGCGGGAGTCACAGATACGCAGTATTTT. The complete variable domain, with remaining parts taken from reference TRBV5-1 and TRBJ2-3, reads KAGVTQTPRYLIKTRGQQVTLSCSPISGHRSVSWYQQTPGQGLQFLFEYFSETQRNKGNFPGRFSGRQFSNSRSEMNVSTLELGDSALYLCASSPGLAGVTDTQYFGPGTRLTVL.

This CDR3 is CASSKVGQEQFF. In nucleotides, the CDR3 is TGCGCCAGCAGTAAGGTGGGGCAGGAGCAGTTCTTC. The rearrangement links TRBV5-1 to TRBJ2-1; D is perhaps TRBD1 (5 bases). Germline CDR1 and CDR2: SGHRS and YFSETQ. V lost 5 bases to trimming and J lost 10 bases, with 13 bases between them. CDR3 length: 12 amino acids.

This clone is a singleton in its sample. V usage is TRBV5-1 and J usage is TRBJ2-5; D may be TRBD1 or TRBD2 (5 bases each). The germline V and J ends were trimmed by 6 bases and 5 bases, with 20 bases remaining between them. CDR3 length equals 15 residues. CDR1 is SGHRS and CDR2 is YFSETQ in the germline V gene. Here the CDR3 DNA reads TGCGCCAGCACCTCTCCGGGGCGATCGACGGAGACCCAGTACTTC. Protein product: CASTSPGRSTETQYF. Filled out from reference TRBV5-1 and TRBJ2-5, the complete variable domain reads KAGVTQTPRYLIKTRGQQVTLSCSPISGHRSVSWYQQTPGQGLQFLFEYFSETQRNKGNFPGRFSGRQFSNSRSEMNVSTLELGDSALYLCASTSPGRSTETQYFGPGTRLLVL.

The chain uses TRBV6-6 and TRBJ2-2; D unclear. The CDR3 length is 12 residues. V lost 5 bases, J lost 6 bases, and 7 bases lay in between. Germline loops: CDR1 MNHNY, CDR2 SVGAGI (reference sequence). CDR3 protein: CASSLPAGELFF. The CDR3 DNA follows: TGTGCCAGCAGTCTACCCGCCGGGGAGCTGTTTTTT.

V and J are TRBV7-2 and TRBJ1-3, with 9 bases fitting TRBD1. Germline trimming cut 6 bases from V and 4 bases from J; bases unmatched to any gene: 4. This CDR3 has 14 residues. From germline, CDR1 is SGHTA and CDR2 FQGNSA. The CDR3 spells CASRRTGDGNTIYF. CDR3 coding DNA: TGTGCCAGCAGACGGACAGGGGACGGAAACACCATATATTTT.

This sequence joins TRBV6-1 and TRBJ1-5, with no clear D. This CDR3 is 16 amino acids long. Germline V gene sequence: CDR1 MNHNS, CDR2 SASEGT. The V and J ends lost 1 base and 1 base respectively, with 11 bases between them. This CDR3 is CASSEVRVWSNQPQHF. The CDR3 DNA is TGTGCCAGCAGTGAAGTTAGAGTTTGGAGCAATCAGCCCCAGCATTTT.

The chain has TRBV5-6 and TRBJ2-3; D unresolved. Germline V gene sequence: CDR1 SGHDT, CDR2 YYEEEE. Trimming took off 1 base at V and 3 bases at J, with 15 bases between the two ends. The CDR3 spans 16 residues. This chain's CDR3 is CASSLRTARITDTQYF. CDR3 coding DNA: TGTGCCAGCAGCTTGAGGACCGCACGTATAACAGATACGCAGTATTTT. Full variable domain (missing parts from reference TRBV5-6 and TRBJ2-3): DAGVTQSPTHLIKTRGQQVTLRCSPKSGHDTVSWYQQALGQGPQFIFQYYEEEERQRGNFPDRFSGHQFPNYSSELNVNALLLGDSALYLCASSLRTARITDTQYFGPGTRLTVL.

The rearrangement uses TRBV23-1 and TRBJ2-2, with D unresolved. TRBV23-1 is sorted into the ORF group, with uncertain function. The CDR3 loop spans 13 amino acids. V lost 0 bases and J lost 6, with 5 bases in between. The CDR3 DNA follows: TGCGCCAGCAGTCAATCCCTTTCCGGGGAGCTGTTTTTT. Its protein is CASSQSLSGELFF.

The chain is built from TRBV15 and TRBJ1-5; a weak D match, TRBD1 (5 bases). Trimming took 0 bases from V and 9 from J, leaving 24 bases between them. The germline V gene encodes CDR1 LNHNV and CDR2 YYDKDF (reference sequence). The CDR3 length is 18 residues. The CDR3 spells CATSRDHQRRQGSAPQHF. CDR3 coding DNA: TGTGCCACCAGCAGAGATCACCAACGTCGGCAGGGCAGCGCGCCCCAGCATTTT.

The V call is TRBV29-1, the J call TRBJ2-5; 9 positions match TRBD1. The V gene's germline CDR1 is SQVTM and CDR2 ANQGSEA. V lost 5 bases to trimming and J lost 5 bases; unmatched junction nucleotides: 6. This CDR3 comprises 13 residues. CDR3 in amino acids: CSVQQGARETQYF. In DNA, the CDR3 is TGCAGCGTTCAACAGGGGGCTCGTGAGACCCAGTACTTC.

V and J are TRBV9 and TRBJ2-7, with TRBD2 matching 13 bases. The length of the CDR3 is 15 residues. The ends lost 4 bases at V and 1 base at J; junction bases unmatched: 2. Germline V lookup: CDR1 SGDLS, CDR2 YYNGEE. The chain's CDR3 is CASSRLAGGSYEQYF. In DNA form, the CDR3 reads TGTGCCAGCAGCCGACTAGCGGGAGGTTCCTACGAGCAGTACTTC.

The rearrangement joins TRBV6-6 to TRBJ2-5; possibly TRBD1 or TRBD2 for D (6 bases each). Trimming took off 6 bases at V and 4 bases at J, with 18 bases between the two ends. The length of the CDR3 is 15 residues. Germline V gene lookup returns CDR1 MNHNY and CDR2 SVGAGI (reference sequence). The DNA of the CDR3 is TGTGCCAGCAGCTCCTCAGGGGTCGGGGGAGAGACCCAGTACTTC. Translated: CASSSSGVGGETQYF.